Listed below are T cell receptor beta chains from one sample, sequenced in a study of cytotoxic CD8 clonotypes in ibrutinib-treated CLL. TCRdb's table, derived via immunoSEQ multiplex PCR, lists solely in-frame clones and lacks some. The sample lists approximately 140,000 clones, 70% to 85% occurring once. Source: PBMCs, taken after 12 months of ibrutinib treatment. Receptor source: a human donor with chronic lymphocytic leukemia. Both conserved end residues are part of each CDR3. D genes are given only for firm matches. Clone size is shown for a subset of rows, as once, few, many or a class of expanded clone.

cdr3_nt,cdr3_aa,d_call,clone_size,cdr3_length,j_call,v_call
TGTGCCAGCAGCTTATTCAAGGGTTCCTACGAGCAGTACTTC,CASSLFKGSYEQYF,NA,NA,14,TRBJ2-7,TRBV7-2
TGTGCCAGCAGCTTAGCAAGTAGCGGAAGCTCCTACAATGAGCAGTTCTTC,CASSLASSGSSYNEQFF,NA,NA,17,TRBJ2-1,TRBV11-3
TGTGCCAGCCACAGCGGGGGGGACACAGATACGCAGTATTTT,CASHSGGDTDTQYF,TRBD2,many,14,TRBJ2-3,TRBV19
TGTGCCAGCACGACCCCACAGGGGGGGTTGGAGACCCAGTACTTC,CASTTPQGGLETQYF,NA,NA,15,TRBJ2-5,TRBV28
TGTGCCATCAGTGATCGGGGGAGGGACACTGAAGCTTTCTTT,CAISDRGRDTEAFF,NA,NA,14,TRBJ1-1,TRBV10-3
TGTGCCAGCAGCTCCACCGGGAACACTGAAGCTTTCTTT,CASSSTGNTEAFF,NA,NA,13,TRBJ1-1,TRBV7-9
TGTGCCAGCAGCTCACGGGACAGGGGGCGCCGTGAAAAACTGTTTTTT,CASSSRDRGRREKLFF,TRBD1,NA,16,TRBJ1-4,TRBV7-6
TGTGCCACCAGCAGGGAGCAGGGACCAAGTCAGCCCCAGCATTTT,CATSREQGPSQPQHF,NA,NA,15,TRBJ1-5,TRBV15
TGTGCCAGCTATTCATATTATGGCTACACCTTC,CASYSYYGYTF,NA,NA,11,TRBJ1-2,TRBV28
TGTGCCAGCAGCCAGCTCGGACAGGACGAGCGTGGCTCCTACGAGCAGTACTTC,CASSQLGQDERGSYEQYF,TRBD1,few,18,TRBJ2-7,TRBV14
TGTGCCAGTAGTATTGAGGGCACCGGGGAGCTGTTTTTT,CASSIEGTGELFF,NA,NA,13,TRBJ2-2,TRBV19
TGCAGTGGGCTAAGCACAGATACGCAGTATTTT,CSGLSTDTQYF,NA,NA,11,TRBJ2-3,TRBV20-1
TGTGCCAGCAGAGCTCCCTACTCTGGGGCCAACGTCCTGACTTTC,CASRAPYSGANVLTF,NA,NA,15,TRBJ2-6,TRBV6-5
TGTGCCAGCAGTTTTCGGACTAGCGGGCAGGAGACCCAGTACTTC,CASSFRTSGQETQYF,TRBD2,NA,15,TRBJ2-5,TRBV28
TGTGCCACCAGCAGAGTTCTGCAGCCCCAGCATTTT,CATSRVLQPQHF,NA,NA,12,TRBJ1-5,TRBV15
TGCGCCAGCAGCTCCCCCACGGGACAGGGCTTCACCGGGGAGCTGTTTTTT,CASSSPTGQGFTGELFF,TRBD1,NA,17,TRBJ2-2,TRBV5-1